This T cell receptor beta chain was retrieved from a study of shared clonotypes between healthy human individuals (dated by TCRdb to about 2020). The study in broad terms: A couple of women and a few men aged 18 to 49 years were included in the cohort. Blood TCR repertoires of about five healthy adults were deeply sequenced to estimate repertoire size and the extent of clonotype sharing between individuals. Libraries were prepared and TCR repertoires were sequenced by different laboratories using diverse techniques, in order to increase sequencing depth and limit assay-specific biases. Per donor, leukapheresis produced somewhere between about 0.8 and 9 billion PBMCs. Points the paper makes about the study in general: The genetic and exposure-history diversity represented was limited by the small number of donors. Only blood was sampled, and tissue TCR repertoires likely differ from those in blood. Pairwise subsampling indicated that sequencing depth was expected to affect the degree of clonotype sharing among donors.

Notes on this clone: Its antigen has not been determined. Nothing much larger sits one base from this clone, and base qualities are not available.

The donors were healthy, HIV-negative adults who had no recently reported acute infections or vaccinations. Only Caucasian adults living in Nashville, Tennessee, USA were represented among the donors. For unsorted samples, some 87 million PBMCs were counted, and genomic DNA was extracted using the QIAamp DNA Blood Mini kit. Blood was collected by leukapheresis, and PBMCs were isolated by Ficoll-Histopaque density gradient centrifugation and then cryopreserved in liquid nitrogen vapor phase. In the germline V gene, CDR1 corresponds to SGHRS and CDR2 to YFSETQ. At the junction V is shortened by 4 bases and J by 3 bases; bases outside the gene matches: 7. Including the terminal cysteine and phenylalanine, the CDR3 comprises 16 residues. Here the CDR3 DNA is all that survives: 48 bases in frame from base 1. Using the deep immunoSEQ assay, TCR CDR3 regions were amplified from genomic DNA by multiplex PCR. Extracted genomic DNA from each cell subset was distributed evenly across all wells of several immunoSEQ 96-well plates, and each plate was treated as a replicate. For unsorted PBMC, 250 to 300 ng genomic DNA, equal to tens of thousands of T cell genomes, was loaded into each replicate PCR. Ten immunoSEQ deep assay plates were used to sequence unsorted PBMC genomic DNA. Purified libraries were quantified with a Qubit 3.0 fluorometer, sized on a Bioanalyzer 2100, and re-quantified with the KAPA Library Quantification kit. Every immunoSEQ 96-well plate was sequenced on a dedicated single-read 150-cycle Illumina NextSeq 550 flow cell. Regarding the original processing steps: Because only junctional sequences without quality scores were contained in the immunoSEQ output, filtering matching that applied to full-length reads could not be performed. Sequences were annotated with PyIR, a Python wrapper for IgBLAST v1.9, and V/J genes and CDR3 were assigned using IMGT germline references. Reads were filtered out if the reads had weak V/J assignments (E-value above 1e-6), no CDR3, stop codons, out-of-frame junctions, or ambiguous translated residues. V3J clonotypes were defined as sequences sharing the same inferred V gene, J gene, and CDR3 amino acid sequence. Percentage overlap between repertoires was calculated by dividing the number of shared unique clonotypes by the size of the smaller repertoire. Richness of each repertoire was evaluated using RTK rarefaction, the Chao1 estimator, and Recon v2.1 estimates of unobserved clonotypes. Sourced from immuneACCESS, this table was stored by TCRdb with only in-frame sequences that have V and J called. A share of the clones is absent; for the studies checked, an unresolved V gene accounts for under half, and the remainder has no known explanation. V, J and clone size are taken as reported in that table, and D and trimming were inferred from the DNA itself. The sample table holds 400,000 to 500,000 clones, of which 70% to 80% were seen once. In total, the top ten clones hold about an eighth of the sample.

This sequence was found in a woman in her 40s in good health. Some clones in this sample may be carry-over from other donors' samples. Material for sequencing was PBMCs. The sequence joins TRBV5-1 to TRBJ2-5, and 12 junctional nucleotides match TRBD2. The CDR3 region: CASSPRTSGNKETQYF. The base sequence is TGCGCCAGCAGCCCCCGGACTAGCGGGAACAAAGAGACCCAGTACTTC.